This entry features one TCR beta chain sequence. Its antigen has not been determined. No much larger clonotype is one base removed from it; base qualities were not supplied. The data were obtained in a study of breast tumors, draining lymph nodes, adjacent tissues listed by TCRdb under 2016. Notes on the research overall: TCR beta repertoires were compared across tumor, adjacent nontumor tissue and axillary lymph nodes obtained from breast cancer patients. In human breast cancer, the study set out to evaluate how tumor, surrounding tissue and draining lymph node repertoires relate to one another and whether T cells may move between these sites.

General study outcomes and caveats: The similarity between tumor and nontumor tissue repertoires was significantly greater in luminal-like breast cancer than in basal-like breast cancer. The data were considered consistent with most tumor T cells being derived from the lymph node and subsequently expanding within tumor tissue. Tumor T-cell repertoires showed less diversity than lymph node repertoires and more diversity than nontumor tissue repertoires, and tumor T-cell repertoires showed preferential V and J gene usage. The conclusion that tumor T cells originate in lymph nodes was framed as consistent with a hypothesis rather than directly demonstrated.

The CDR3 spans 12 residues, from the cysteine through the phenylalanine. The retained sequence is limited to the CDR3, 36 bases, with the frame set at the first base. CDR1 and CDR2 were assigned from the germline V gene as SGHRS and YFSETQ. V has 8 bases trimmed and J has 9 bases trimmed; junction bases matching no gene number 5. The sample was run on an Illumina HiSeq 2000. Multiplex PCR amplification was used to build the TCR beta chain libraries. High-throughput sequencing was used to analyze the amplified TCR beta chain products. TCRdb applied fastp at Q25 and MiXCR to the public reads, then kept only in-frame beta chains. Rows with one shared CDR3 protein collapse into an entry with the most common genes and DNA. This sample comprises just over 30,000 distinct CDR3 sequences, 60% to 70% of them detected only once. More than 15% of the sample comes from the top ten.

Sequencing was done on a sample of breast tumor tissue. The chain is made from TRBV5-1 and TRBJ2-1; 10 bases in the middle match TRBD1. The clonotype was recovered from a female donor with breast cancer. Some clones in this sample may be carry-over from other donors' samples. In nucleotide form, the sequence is TGCGCCAGTACGACAGGGGGCAGTGAGCAGTTCTTC. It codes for CASTTGGSEQFF.